The present entry profiles one TCR beta chain with its context. The antigen remains unidentified. The source of the sample is a study of vaccination and CD4 T cells after COVID-19. Study as a whole: Overlapping spike peptides of SARS-CoV-2, HCoV-NL63, HCoV-OC43 and HCoV-229E were used, and cells were stimulated with them.

Documented treatment: approximately nine-day PBMC culture with coronavirus spike peptide pools or control peptides (ViraFEST assay). This CDR3 has 12 residues. Germline V CDR1 and CDR2: KGHSH, LQKENI. Trimming shortened V by 6 bases and J by 5 bases, and 10 bases separated the two germline ends. Sequencing of cultured CD4+ T cell DNA used the Oncomine TCR Beta short-read assay. TCRdb redid the calling of the PCR reads with MiXCR, one entry per CDR3 protein. The table has around 15,000 distinct CDR3 sequences, under 40% seen once. Study-wide results and caveats: Spike mono-reactivity was found in 304 of the 307 vaccine-specific clones identified in convalescent patients.

The sample consisted of cultured CD4+ T cells from blood. The TCR originated in a human donor with COVID-19. V usage is TRBV18 and J usage is TRBJ1-2; D ambiguous. In nucleotides, the CDR3 is TGTGCCAGCTCTTGGCAGGAGTATGGCTACACCTTC. Its translation: CASSWQEYGYTF.